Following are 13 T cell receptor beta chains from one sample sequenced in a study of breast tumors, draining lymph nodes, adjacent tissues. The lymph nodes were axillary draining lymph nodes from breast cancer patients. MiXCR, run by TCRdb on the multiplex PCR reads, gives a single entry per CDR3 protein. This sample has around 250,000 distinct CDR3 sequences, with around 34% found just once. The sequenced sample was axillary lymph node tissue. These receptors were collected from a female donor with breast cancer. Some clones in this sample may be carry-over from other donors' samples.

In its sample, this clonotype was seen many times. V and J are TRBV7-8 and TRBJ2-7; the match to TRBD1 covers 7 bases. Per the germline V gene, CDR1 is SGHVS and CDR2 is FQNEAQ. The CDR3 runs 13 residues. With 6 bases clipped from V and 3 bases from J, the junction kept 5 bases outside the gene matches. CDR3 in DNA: TGTGCCAGCAGTTCCGGGACAGTCTACGAGCAGTACTTC. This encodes CASSSGTVYEQYF.

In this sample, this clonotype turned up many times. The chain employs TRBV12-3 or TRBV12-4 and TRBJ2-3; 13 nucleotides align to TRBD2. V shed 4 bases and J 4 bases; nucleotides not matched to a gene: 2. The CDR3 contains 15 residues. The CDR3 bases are TGTGCCAGCAGTTGGACTAGCGGGAGCTCAGATACGCAGTATTTT. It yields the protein CASSWTSGSSDTQYF.

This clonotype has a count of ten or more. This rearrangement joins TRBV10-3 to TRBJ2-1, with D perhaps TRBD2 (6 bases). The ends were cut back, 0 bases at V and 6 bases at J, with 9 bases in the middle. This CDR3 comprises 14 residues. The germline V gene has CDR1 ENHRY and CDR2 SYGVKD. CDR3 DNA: TGTGCCATCAGTGAGTCGGCGGGACGCAATGAGCAGTTCTTC. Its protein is CAISESAGRNEQFF.

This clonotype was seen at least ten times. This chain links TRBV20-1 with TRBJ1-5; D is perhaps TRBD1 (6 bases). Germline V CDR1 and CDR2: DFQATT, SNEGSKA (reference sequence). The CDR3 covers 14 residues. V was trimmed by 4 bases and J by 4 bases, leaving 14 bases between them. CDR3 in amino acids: CSATTGRGNQPQHF. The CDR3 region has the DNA TGCAGTGCTACCACAGGGCGAGGGAATCAGCCCCAGCATTTT.

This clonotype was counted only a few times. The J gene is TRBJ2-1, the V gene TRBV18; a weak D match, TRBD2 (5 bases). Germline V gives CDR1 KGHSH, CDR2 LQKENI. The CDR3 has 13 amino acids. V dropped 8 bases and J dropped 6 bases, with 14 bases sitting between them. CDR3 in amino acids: CASLYTGSNEQFF. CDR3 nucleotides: TGTGCCAGCCTGTATACGGGAAGCAATGAGCAGTTCTTC.

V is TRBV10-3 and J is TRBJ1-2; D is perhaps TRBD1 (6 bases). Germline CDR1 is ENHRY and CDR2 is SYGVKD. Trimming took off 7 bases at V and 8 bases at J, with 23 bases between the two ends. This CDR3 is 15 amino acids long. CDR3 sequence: CAITERGGRIDGYTF. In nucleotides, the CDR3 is TGTGCCATCACGGAGCGTGGGGGCAGGATTGACGGCTACACCTTC.

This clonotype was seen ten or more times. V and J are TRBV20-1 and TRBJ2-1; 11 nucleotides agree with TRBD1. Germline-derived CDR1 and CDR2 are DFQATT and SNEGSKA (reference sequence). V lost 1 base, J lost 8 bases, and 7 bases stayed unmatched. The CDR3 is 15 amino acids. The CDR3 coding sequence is TGCAGTGCTAGAGTGGGGACAGGGGGGGTCGATGAGCAGTTCTTC. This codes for CSARVGTGGVDEQFF.

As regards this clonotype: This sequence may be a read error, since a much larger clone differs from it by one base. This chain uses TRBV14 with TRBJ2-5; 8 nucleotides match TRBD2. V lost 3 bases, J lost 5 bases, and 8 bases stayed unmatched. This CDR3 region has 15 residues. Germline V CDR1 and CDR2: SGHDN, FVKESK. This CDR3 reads CASSQLAGSLETQYF. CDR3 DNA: TGTGCCAGCAGCCAGCTAGCGGGTAGTCTGGAGACCCAGTACTTC.

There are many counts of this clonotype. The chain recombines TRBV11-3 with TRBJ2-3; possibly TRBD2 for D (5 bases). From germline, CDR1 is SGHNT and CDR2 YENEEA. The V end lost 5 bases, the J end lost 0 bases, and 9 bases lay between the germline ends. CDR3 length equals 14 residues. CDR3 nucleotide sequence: TGTGCCAGCAGCGACTATACTAGCACAGATACGCAGTATTTT. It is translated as CASSDYTSTDTQYF.

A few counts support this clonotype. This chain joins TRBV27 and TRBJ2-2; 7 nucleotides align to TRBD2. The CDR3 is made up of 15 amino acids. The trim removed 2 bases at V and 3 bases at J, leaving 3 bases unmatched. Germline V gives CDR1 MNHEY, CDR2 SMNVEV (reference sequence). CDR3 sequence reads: CASSLIAGDTGELFF. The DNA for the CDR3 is TGTGCCAGCAGTTTAATCGCGGGGGACACCGGGGAGCTGTTTTTT.

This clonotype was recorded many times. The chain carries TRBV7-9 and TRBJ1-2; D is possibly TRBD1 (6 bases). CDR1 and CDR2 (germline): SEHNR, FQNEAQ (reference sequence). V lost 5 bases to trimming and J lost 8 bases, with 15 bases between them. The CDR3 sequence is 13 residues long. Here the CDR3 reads CASSLNTGRGYTF. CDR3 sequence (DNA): TGTGCCAGCAGCCTTAACACAGGGAGAGGCTACACCTTC.

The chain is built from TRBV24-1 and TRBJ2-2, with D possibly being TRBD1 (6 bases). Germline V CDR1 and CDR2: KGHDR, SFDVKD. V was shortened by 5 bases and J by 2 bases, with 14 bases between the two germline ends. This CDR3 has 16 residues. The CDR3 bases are TGTGCCACCAGTGCCACAGGGTCTGGAAACACCGGGGAGCTGTTTTTT. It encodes CATSATGSGNTGELFF.

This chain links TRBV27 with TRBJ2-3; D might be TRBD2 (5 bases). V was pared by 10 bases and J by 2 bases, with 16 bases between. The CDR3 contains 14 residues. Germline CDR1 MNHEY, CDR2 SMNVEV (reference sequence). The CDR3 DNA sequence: TGTGCCACCCAGTCGTGGGGAGACACAGATACGCAGTATTTT. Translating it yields CATQSWGDTDTQYF.